This section outlines one T cell receptor (beta chain) sequence together with its context. Its specificity is unknown. Per germline, CDR1 SQVTM and CDR2 ANQGSEA. The CDR3 spans 15 residues. V was clipped by 2 bases and J by 4 bases, with 17 bases between them. Quantitative 5'-RACE was performed with molecular barcodes, and it yielded the TCR beta libraries. TCRdb re-derived calls from the 5' RACE reads in MiXCR, one entry per CDR3 protein. The sample records a few hundred thousand distinct CDR3 sequences, 20% to 25% being singletons. The data stem from a study of CD8 T cells in ankylosing spondylitis. Study conclusions and caveats: The clones that were linked to disease were reported to be significantly enriched in matched synovial fluid samples from ankylosing spondylitis patients. Roughly eight highly homologous variants formed a TCR beta motif that appeared characteristic of ankylosing spondylitis blood. Relatively scarce in peripheral blood, disease-linked clones were CD8+.

The receptor's source is a male donor with ankylosing spondylitis or in good health (not recorded which). The V and J genes are TRBV29-1 and TRBJ2-5; D is perhaps TRBD1 or TRBD2 (6 bases each). Sequenced sample: blood, either unsorted or a sorted T cell fraction (not recorded which). Here the CDR3 DNA reads TGCAGCGTTGAATATGGAGGGGTCAGGGGAGAGACCCAGTACTTC. The encoded protein is CSVEYGGVRGETQYF.